Sequencing of this T cell receptor (beta chain) was carried out in a study of vaccination and CD4 T cells after COVID-19. This clonotype is a singleton in its sample. No antigen is known for it. Time point: late sampling 161 to 241 days after vaccination in a few convalescent patients. As for treatment: roughly nine-day PBMC culture with coronavirus spike peptide pools or control peptides (ViraFEST assay). Cultured CD4+ T cell DNA underwent sequencing with the Oncomine TCR Beta short-read assay. From the PCR reads, TCRdb called clonotypes with MiXCR, one entry per CDR3 protein. The data show about 24,000 distinct CDR3 sequences, with 42% seen just once and approximately 4% held by the top ten. This receptor was identified in a human donor who had recovered from COVID-19. The sample was CD4+ T cells from blood, cultured in vitro, taken about 7 months after SARS-CoV-2 vaccination.

CDR3 coding DNA: TGTGCCAGCAGCGGCCGGGGAGCGGGAGTACCGGGGGAGCTGTTTTTT. Protein: CASSGRGAGVPGELFF. The chain couples TRBV21-1 to TRBJ2-2; the D call of TRBD2 is as the table states it, not checked on the DNA. TRBV21-1 is listed as a pseudogene. The CDR3 has 16 residues.